This T cell receptor (beta chain) was obtained from a study of shared T cell receptors in the human thymus. The CDR3 loop spans 17 amino acids. Trimming stripped 10 bases from V and 2 bases from J, with 26 bases between. The germline V gene has CDR1 SNHLY and CDR2 FYNNEI. Profiling relied on immunoSEQ multiplex PCR, and the TCRdb table lists in-frame clones only, not all of them. Found here are hundreds of thousands of clones, 80% to 90% of them singletons; the top ten hold more than 0.009%. The sample was also reused in another study, on human thymus T cells. From that second work: The sample donors, healthy Finnish infants, were having corrective surgery for congenital heart defects. Thymus pieces cut out during corrective heart surgery were the tissue that was used. Thymic and blood repertoires showed apparently biased V and J gene usage. As related research reported, thymic repertoires overlapped highly among unrelated individuals.

This chain links TRBV2 with TRBJ2-5; possible D gene TRBD2, 6 bases. Sequenced input: thymocytes. This receptor was taken from a boy under two years old with a congenital heart defect. CDR3 protein: CATILSSPGRLQETQYF. The DNA of the CDR3 is TGTGCCACTATACTGAGTTCGCCAGGGAGGTTGCAAGAGACCCAGTACTTC.